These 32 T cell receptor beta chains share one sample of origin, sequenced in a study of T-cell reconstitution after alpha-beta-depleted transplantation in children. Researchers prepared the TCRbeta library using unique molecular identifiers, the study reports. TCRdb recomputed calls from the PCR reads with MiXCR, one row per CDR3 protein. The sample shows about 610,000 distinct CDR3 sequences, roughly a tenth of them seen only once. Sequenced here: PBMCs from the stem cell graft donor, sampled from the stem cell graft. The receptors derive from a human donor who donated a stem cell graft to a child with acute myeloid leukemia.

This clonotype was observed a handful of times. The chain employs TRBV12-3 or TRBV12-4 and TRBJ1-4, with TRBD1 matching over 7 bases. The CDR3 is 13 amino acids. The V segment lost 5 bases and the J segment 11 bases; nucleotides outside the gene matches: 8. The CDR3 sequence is CASSLFTGEKLFF. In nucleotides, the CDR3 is TGTGCCAGCAGTCTATTTACAGGGGAGAAACTGTTTTTT.

Here the CDR3 DNA reads TGTGCCAGCAGTTTTGCCGGGACAGGGGGGCTAGAGACCCAGTACTTC. It codes for CASSFAGTGGLETQYF. This chain joins TRBV28 and TRBJ2-5, with 11 bases matching TRBD1. V was clipped by 3 bases and J by 4 bases; unmatched bases: 7. Germline V lookup: CDR1 MDHEN, CDR2 SYDVKM. This CDR3 contains 16 residues. Together with reference TRBV28 and TRBJ2-5, the CDR3 gives the full variable domain: DVKVTQSSRYLVKRTGEKVFLECVQDMDHENMFWYRQDPGLGLRLIYFSYDVKMKEKGDIPEGYSVSREKKERFSLILESASTNQTSMYLCASSFAGTGGLETQYFGPGTRLLVL.

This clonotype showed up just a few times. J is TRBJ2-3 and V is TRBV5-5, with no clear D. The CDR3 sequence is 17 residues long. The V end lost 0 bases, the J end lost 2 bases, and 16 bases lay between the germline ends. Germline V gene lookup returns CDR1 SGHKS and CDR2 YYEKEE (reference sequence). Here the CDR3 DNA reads TGTGCCAGCAGCTTGGAGGACGGCCAATCCTTCACAGATACGCAGTATTTT. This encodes CASSLEDGQSFTDTQYF. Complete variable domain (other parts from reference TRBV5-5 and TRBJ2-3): DAGVTQSPTHLIKTRGQQVTLRCSPISGHKSVSWYQQVLGQGPQFIFQYYEKEERGRGNFPDRFSARQFPNYSSELNVNALLLGDSALYLCASSLEDGQSFTDTQYFGPGTRLTVL.

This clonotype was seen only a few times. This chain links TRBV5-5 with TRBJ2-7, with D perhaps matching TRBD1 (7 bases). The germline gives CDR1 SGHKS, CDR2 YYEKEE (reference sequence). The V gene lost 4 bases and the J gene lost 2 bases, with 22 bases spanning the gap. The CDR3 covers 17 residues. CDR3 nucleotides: TGTGCCAGCAGCGCACTGGCGGGACAGCCGAGAGCCTACGAGCAGTACTTC. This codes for CASSALAGQPRAYEQYF.

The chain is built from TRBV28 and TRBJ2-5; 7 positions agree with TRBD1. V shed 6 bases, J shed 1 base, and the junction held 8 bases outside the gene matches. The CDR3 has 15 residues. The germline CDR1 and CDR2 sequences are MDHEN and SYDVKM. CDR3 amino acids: CASRARGIIQETQYF. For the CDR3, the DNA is TGTGCCAGCAGAGCCAGGGGGATTATCCAAGAGACCCAGTACTTC.

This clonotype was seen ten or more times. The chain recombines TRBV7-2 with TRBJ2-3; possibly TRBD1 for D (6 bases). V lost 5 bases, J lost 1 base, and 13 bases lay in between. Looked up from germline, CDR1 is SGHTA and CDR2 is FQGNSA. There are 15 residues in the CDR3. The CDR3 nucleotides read TGTGCCAGCAGCCCCGGCAGGGGCCGCACAGATACGCAGTATTTT. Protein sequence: CASSPGRGRTDTQYF.

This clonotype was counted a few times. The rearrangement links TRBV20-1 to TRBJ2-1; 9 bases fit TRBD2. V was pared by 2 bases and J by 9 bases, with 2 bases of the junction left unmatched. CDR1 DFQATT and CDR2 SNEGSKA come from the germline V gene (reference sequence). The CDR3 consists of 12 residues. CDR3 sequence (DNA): TGCAGTGCTAGACTAGCGGGAAGTGAGCAGTTCTTC. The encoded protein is CSARLAGSEQFF.

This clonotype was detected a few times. CDR3 residues: CASSVGGQTSGEQFF. The DNA for the CDR3 is TGTGCCAGCAGTGTAGGGGGCCAGACTAGTGGTGAGCAGTTCTTC. This chain joins TRBV6-4 and TRBJ2-1; a weak D match, TRBD1 (7 bases). The ends were cut back, 4 bases at V and 9 bases at J, with 19 bases in the middle. Germline CDR1 MRHNA, CDR2 SNTAGT. The CDR3 loop spans 15 amino acids.

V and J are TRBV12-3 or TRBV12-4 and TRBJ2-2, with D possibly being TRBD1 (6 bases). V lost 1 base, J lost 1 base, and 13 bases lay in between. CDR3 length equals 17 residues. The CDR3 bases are TGTGCCAGCAGTTTAGATGGACCCAGGGGGAACACCGGGGAGCTGTTTTTT. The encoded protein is CASSLDGPRGNTGELFF.

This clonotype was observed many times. CDR3 loop: CSARTITRAGGPYEQYF. For the CDR3, the DNA is TGCAGTGCTAGGACGATAACCAGGGCGGGAGGGCCCTACGAGCAGTACTTC. The chain employs TRBV20-1 and TRBJ2-7; 9 nucleotides line up with TRBD2. V was pared by 3 bases and J by 2 bases, with 14 bases of the junction left unmatched. CDR1 and CDR2 from the germline V gene are DFQATT and SNEGSKA (reference sequence). The CDR3 length is 17 residues.

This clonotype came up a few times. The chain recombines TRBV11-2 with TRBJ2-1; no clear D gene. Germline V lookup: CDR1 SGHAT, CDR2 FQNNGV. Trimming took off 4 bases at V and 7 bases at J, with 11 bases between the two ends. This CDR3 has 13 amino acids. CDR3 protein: CASSSERVNEQFF. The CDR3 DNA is TGTGCCAGCAGCTCGGAGCGCGTAAATGAGCAGTTCTTC. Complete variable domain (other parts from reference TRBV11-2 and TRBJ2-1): EAGVAQSPRYKIIEKRQSVAFWCNPISGHATLYWYQQILGQGPKLLIQFQNNGVVDDSQLPKDRFSAERLKGVDSTLKIQPAKLEDSAVYLCASSSERVNEQFFGPGTRLTVL.

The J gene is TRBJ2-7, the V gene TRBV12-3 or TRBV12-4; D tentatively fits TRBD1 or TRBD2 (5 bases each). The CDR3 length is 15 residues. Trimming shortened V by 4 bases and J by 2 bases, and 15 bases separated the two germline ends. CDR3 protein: CASSSPSGGAYEQYF. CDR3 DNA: TGTGCCAGCAGTTCGCCCAGTGGGGGTGCCTACGAGCAGTACTTC.

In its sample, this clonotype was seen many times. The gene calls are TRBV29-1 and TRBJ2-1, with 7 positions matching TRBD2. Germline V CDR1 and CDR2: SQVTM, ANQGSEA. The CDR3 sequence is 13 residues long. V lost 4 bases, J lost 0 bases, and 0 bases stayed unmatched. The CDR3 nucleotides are TGCAGCGTTGGCGGGGGCTCCTACAATGAGCAGTTCTTC. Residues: CSVGGGSYNEQFF.

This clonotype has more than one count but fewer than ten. CDR3 protein: CASSSRTEEAKNIQYF. The CDR3 coding sequence is TGTGCCAGCAGTTCCAGGACTGAAGAAGCCAAAAACATTCAGTACTTC. The gene calls are TRBV6-5 and TRBJ2-4, with a weak D call TRBD2 (5 bases). V gave up 4 bases and J gave up 0 bases, with 13 bases separating them. This CDR3 is built from 16 residues. Germline CDR1 is MNHEY and CDR2 is SVGAGI.

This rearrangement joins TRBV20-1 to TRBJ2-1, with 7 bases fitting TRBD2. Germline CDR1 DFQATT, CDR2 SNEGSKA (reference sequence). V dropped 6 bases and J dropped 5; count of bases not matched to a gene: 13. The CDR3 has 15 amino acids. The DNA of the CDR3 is TGCAGTGCCAGACTAGCCGTACCTTTAAACAATGAGCAGTTCTTC. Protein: CSARLAVPLNNEQFF.

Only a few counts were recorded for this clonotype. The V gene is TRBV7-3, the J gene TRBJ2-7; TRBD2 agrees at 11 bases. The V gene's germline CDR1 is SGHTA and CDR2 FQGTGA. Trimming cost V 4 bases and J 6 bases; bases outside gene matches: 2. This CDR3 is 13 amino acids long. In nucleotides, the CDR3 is TGTGCCAGCAGCTATGGGACTAGCGGCGAGCAGTACTTC. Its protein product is CASSYGTSGEQYF.

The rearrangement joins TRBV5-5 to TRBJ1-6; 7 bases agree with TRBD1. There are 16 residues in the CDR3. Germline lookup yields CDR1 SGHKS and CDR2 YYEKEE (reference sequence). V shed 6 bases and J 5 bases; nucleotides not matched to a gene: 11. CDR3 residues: CASITGPGGNNSPLHF. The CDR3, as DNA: TGTGCCAGCATCACCGGCCCAGGGGGAAATAATTCACCCCTCCACTTT.

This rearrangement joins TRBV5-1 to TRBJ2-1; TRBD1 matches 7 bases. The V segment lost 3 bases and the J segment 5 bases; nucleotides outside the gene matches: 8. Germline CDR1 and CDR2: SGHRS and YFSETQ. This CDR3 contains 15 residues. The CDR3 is CASSYRDSKNNEQFF. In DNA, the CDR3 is TGCGCCAGCAGCTACCGGGACAGTAAAAACAATGAGCAGTTCTTC.

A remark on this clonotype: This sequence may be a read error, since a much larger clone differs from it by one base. The CDR3 here is CASSAGREIRCGETQYF. Written as DNA, the CDR3 is TGTGCCAGCAGCGCTGGGCGGGAGATACGATGTGGGGAGACCCAGTACTTC. V is TRBV7-2 and J is TRBJ2-5; 7 nucleotides align to TRBD2. In germline, CDR1 is SGHTA, CDR2 FQGNSA. The CDR3 consists of 17 residues. Trimming at V came to 5 bases and at J to 5 bases, leaving 17 bases not matched to a gene. The full variable domain, its missing parts supplied by reference TRBV7-2 and TRBJ2-5, is GAGVSQSPSNKVTEKGKDVELRCDPISGHTALYWYRQSLGQGLEFLIYFQGNSAPDKSGLPSDRFSAERTGGSVSTLTIQRTQQEDSAVYLCASSAGREIRCGETQYFGPGTRLLVL.

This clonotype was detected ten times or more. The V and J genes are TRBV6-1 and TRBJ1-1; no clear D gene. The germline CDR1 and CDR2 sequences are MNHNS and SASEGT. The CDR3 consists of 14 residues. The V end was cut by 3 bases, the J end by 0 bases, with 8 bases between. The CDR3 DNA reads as TGTGCCAGCAGTGACCGGGGTATGAACACTGAAGCTTTCTTT. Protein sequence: CASSDRGMNTEAFF.

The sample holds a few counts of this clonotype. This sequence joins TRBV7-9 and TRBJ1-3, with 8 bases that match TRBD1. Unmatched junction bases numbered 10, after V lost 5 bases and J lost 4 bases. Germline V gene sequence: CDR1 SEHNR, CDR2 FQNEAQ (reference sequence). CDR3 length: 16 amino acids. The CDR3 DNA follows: TGTGCCAGCAGCCACCCGGACAGGGACATAGGAAACACCATATATTTT. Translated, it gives CASSHPDRDIGNTIYF.

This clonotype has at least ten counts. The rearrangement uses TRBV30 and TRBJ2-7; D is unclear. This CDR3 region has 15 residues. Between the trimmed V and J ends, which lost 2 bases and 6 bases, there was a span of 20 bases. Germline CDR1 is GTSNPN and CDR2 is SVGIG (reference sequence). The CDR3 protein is CAWSIAPWLTGEQYF. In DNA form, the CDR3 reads TGTGCCTGGAGTATCGCCCCCTGGTTAACGGGCGAGCAGTACTTC.

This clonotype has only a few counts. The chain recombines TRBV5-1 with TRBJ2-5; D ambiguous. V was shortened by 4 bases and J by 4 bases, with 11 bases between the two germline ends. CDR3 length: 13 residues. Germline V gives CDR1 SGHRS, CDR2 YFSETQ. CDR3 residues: CASSHDIRETQYF. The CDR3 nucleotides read TGCGCCAGCAGCCATGACATTCGAGAGACCCAGTACTTC.

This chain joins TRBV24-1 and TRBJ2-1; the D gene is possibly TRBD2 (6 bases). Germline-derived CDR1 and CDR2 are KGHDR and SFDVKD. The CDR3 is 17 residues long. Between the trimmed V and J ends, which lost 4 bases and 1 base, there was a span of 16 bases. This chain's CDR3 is CATSDPSNSGSYNEQFF. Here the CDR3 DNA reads TGTGCCACCAGTGACCCCTCTAATAGCGGATCCTACAATGAGCAGTTCTTC.

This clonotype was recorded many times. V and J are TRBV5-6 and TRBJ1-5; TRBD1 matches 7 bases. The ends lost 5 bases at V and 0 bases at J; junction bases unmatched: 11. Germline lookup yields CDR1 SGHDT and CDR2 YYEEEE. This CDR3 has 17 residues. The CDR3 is CASSSRQGRYSNQPQHF. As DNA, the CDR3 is TGTGCCAGCAGTTCGAGACAGGGAAGGTATAGCAATCAGCCCCAGCATTTT.

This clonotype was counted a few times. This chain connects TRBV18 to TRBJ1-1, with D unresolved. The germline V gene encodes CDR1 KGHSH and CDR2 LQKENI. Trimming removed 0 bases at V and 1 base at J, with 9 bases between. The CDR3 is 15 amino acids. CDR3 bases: TGTGCCAGCTCACCACCGAAGGGAGGGAACACTGAAGCTTTCTTT. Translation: CASSPPKGGNTEAFF.

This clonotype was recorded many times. CDR3 DNA sequence: TGTGCCAGCAGCCCGACCGGGACTAGCGGACAAGAGACCCAGTACTTC. Translated, it gives CASSPTGTSGQETQYF. The rearrangement joins TRBV4-2 to TRBJ2-5; 11 bases line up with TRBD2. CDR1 and CDR2 (germline): LGHNA, YNFKEQ. CDR3 length: 16 residues. J gave up 2 bases and V 4 bases, and 6 bases lay outside the gene matches.

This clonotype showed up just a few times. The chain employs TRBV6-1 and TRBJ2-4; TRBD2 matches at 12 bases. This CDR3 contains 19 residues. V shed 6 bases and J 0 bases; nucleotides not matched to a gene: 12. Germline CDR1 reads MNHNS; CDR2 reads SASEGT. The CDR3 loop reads CASSPTLAGGPLAKNIQYF. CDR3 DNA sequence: TGTGCCAGCAGCCCTACCCTAGCGGGAGGGCCCCTAGCCAAAAACATTCAGTACTTC.

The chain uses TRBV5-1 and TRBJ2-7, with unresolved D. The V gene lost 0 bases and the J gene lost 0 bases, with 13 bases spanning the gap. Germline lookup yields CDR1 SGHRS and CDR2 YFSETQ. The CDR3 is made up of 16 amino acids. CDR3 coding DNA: TGCGCCAGCAGCTTGGGGCCGGCGGAGACCTCCTACGAGCAGTACTTC. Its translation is CASSLGPAETSYEQYF. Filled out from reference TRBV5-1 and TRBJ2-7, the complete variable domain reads KAGVTQTPRYLIKTRGQQVTLSCSPISGHRSVSWYQQTPGQGLQFLFEYFSETQRNKGNFPGRFSGRQFSNSRSEMNVSTLELGDSALYLCASSLGPAETSYEQYFGPGTRLTVT.

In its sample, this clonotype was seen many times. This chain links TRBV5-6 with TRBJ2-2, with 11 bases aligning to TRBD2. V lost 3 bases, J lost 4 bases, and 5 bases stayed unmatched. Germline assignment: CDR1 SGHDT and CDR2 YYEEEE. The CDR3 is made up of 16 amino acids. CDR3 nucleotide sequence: TGTGCCAGCAGCTCCCGACTAGCGGGGTTCACCGGGGAGCTGTTTTTT. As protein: CASSSRLAGFTGELFF.

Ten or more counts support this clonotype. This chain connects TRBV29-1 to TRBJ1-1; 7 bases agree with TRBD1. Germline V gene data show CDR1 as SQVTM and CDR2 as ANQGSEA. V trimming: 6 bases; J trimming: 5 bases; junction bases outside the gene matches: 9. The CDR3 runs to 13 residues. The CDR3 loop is CSVRQGPGTEAFF. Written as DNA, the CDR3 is TGCAGCGTAAGACAGGGCCCTGGGACTGAAGCTTTCTTT.

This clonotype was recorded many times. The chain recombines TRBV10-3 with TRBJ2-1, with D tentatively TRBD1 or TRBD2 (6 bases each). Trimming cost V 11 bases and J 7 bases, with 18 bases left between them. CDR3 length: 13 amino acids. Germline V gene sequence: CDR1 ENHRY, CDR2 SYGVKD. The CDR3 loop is CAATGTQGNEQFF. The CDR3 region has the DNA TGTGCCGCCACCGGGACTCAGGGGAATGAGCAGTTCTTC.